The 18 T cell receptor beta chains below were found in one sample sequenced in a study of CD8 T cells in ankylosing spondylitis. TCRdb reanalysed the 5' RACE reads using MiXCR and keeps one entry per CDR3 protein. This sample has a few hundred thousand distinct CDR3 sequences; roughly a quarter occur once, and the top ten carry more than 0.6%. The sample was blood, either unsorted or a sorted T cell fraction (not recorded which). The origin of the receptors is a male donor with ankylosing spondylitis or in good health (not recorded which).

This clonotype is a singleton in its sample. A read error is possible here, since a much larger clone lies one base away. The chain employs TRBV20-1 and TRBJ2-1, with 7 bases matching TRBD2. Germline CDR1 reads DFQATT; CDR2 reads SNEGSKA (reference sequence). This CDR3 is built from 15 residues. The CDR3 here is CSAQSGEFSFNEQFF. The CDR3 DNA is TGCAGTGCTCAGAGCGGGGAATTCTCCTTCAATGAGCAGTTCTTC.

This clonotype was detected ten times or more. CDR3 bases: TGCGCCAGCAGCTTTGGACAGGCGACAGATACGCAGTATTTT. Its translation is CASSFGQATDTQYF. The V and J genes are TRBV5-1 and TRBJ2-3; 7 bases align to TRBD1. V lost 2 bases to trimming and J lost 3 bases; unmatched junction nucleotides: 3. CDR3 length: 14 residues. Germline V CDR1 and CDR2: SGHRS, YFSETQ. The full variable domain, in which reference TRBV5-1 and TRBJ2-3 provide the parts outside the CDR3, is KAGVTQTPRYLIKTRGQQVTLSCSPISGHRSVSWYQQTPGQGLQFLFEYFSETQRNKGNFPGRFSGRQFSNSRSEMNVSTLELGDSALYLCASSFGQATDTQYFGPGTRLTVL.

The chain carries TRBV4-1 and TRBJ2-1; 8 nucleotides line up with TRBD1. CDR3 length: 13 residues. Germline CDR1 reads MGHRA; CDR2 reads YSYEKL. J lost 8 bases, V lost 5 bases, and 5 bases had no gene match. Here the CDR3 reads CASSSYRGYEQFF. CDR3 in DNA: TGCGCCAGCAGCTCCTACAGGGGGTATGAGCAGTTCTTC.

This clonotype was counted at least ten times. This chain joins TRBV12-3 or TRBV12-4 and TRBJ2-1, with TRBD1 matching over 8 bases. V lost 5 bases, J lost 5 bases, and 5 bases stayed unmatched. The CDR3 totals 14 residues. The CDR3 loop is CASSGGQEDNEQFF. CDR3 DNA: TGTGCCAGCAGTGGGGGACAGGAGGACAATGAGCAGTTCTTC.

This clonotype turned up a few times. This chain joins TRBV20-1 and TRBJ2-5; a weak D match, TRBD2 (6 bases). Germline V gene data show CDR1 as DFQATT and CDR2 as SNEGSKA (reference sequence). The ends were cut back, 3 bases at V and 5 bases at J, with 13 bases in the middle. The CDR3 is 13 amino acids. The CDR3 nucleotides read TGCAGTGCTAGTTGGGGCCGGGAGGAGACCCAGTACTTC. Translating it yields CSASWGREETQYF.

This chain uses TRBV4-2 with TRBJ2-1; TRBD2 might be the D (5 bases). From germline, CDR1 is LGHNA and CDR2 YNFKEQ. The CDR3 contains 19 residues. V lost 0 bases, J lost 0 bases, and 18 bases lay in between. The CDR3 spells CASSQEPSPPGSSYNEQFF. CDR3 bases: TGTGCCAGCAGCCAAGAACCCTCCCCTCCGGGGAGCTCCTACAATGAGCAGTTCTTC.

The rearrangement joins TRBV11-1 to TRBJ2-3; 11 bases agree with TRBD2. Germline lookup yields CDR1 SGHAT and CDR2 FQDESV (reference sequence). V lost 4 bases, J lost 6 bases, and 15 bases stayed unmatched. The CDR3 has 18 amino acids. CDR3 coding DNA: TGTGCCAGCAGCTCCCCCCTGGCCACTAGCGGGGGATCTGATACGCAGTATTTT. It encodes CASSSPLATSGGSDTQYF.

The DNA for the CDR3 is TGTGCCAGCAGTGGGACAGGGGGCAACGGCTACACCTTC. It translates to CASSGTGGNGYTF. The rearrangement links TRBV12-3 or TRBV12-4 to TRBJ1-2; 12 nucleotides align to TRBD1. After removal of 5 bases from V and 8 bases from J, the junction contained 3 bases not matched to a gene. CDR3 size: 13 residues.

This clonotype was detected ten times or more. This chain joins TRBV12-3 or TRBV12-4 and TRBJ1-1; 7 bases are a match to TRBD1. The V and J ends lost 4 bases and 4 bases, in that order; junction bases with no gene match: 6. The CDR3 is 14 amino acids. The CDR3 spells CASSSNTGATEAFF. The CDR3, as DNA: TGTGCCAGCAGTTCAAATACAGGGGCCACTGAAGCTTTCTTT.

This clonotype was counted between two and nine times. The chain uses TRBV29-1 and TRBJ2-3; possibly TRBD1 for D (6 bases). Germline CDR1 reads SQVTM; CDR2 reads ANQGSEA. V dropped 4 bases and J dropped 1 base, with 27 bases sitting between them. The CDR3 runs 19 residues. The CDR3 region has the DNA TGCAGCGTTGGGGGTCGAGGGGGTCTCGTGTCGGGCCGCACAGATACGCAGTATTTT. Translating gives CSVGGRGGLVSGRTDTQYF.

The chain combines TRBV2 with TRBJ2-5; D is possibly TRBD2 (7 bases). In germline, CDR1 is SNHLY, CDR2 FYNNEI. This CDR3 comprises 14 residues. Trimming took 7 bases from V and 5 from J, leaving 17 bases between them. The CDR3 DNA reads TGTGCCAGCAAGTTGGGGGGGGGCTCGGAGACCCAGTACTTC. Protein: CASKLGGGSETQYF.

The rearrangement uses TRBV12-3 or TRBV12-4 and TRBJ2-3; D is unresolved. This CDR3 spans 15 amino acids. V lost 3 bases and J 0 bases, leaving 10 bases between the germline ends. CDR3 protein: CASSFNGASTDTQYF. The CDR3 DNA reads TGTGCCAGCAGTTTTAACGGTGCTAGCACAGATACGCAGTATTTT.

Many counts were recorded for this clonotype. CDR3: CSARGGDRGWYEQYF. In DNA form, the CDR3 reads TGCAGTGCTAGAGGAGGGGACAGGGGTTGGTACGAGCAGTACTTC. The genes are TRBV20-1 and TRBJ2-7, with 10 bases matching TRBD1. Germline V CDR1 and CDR2: DFQATT, SNEGSKA (reference sequence). The length of the CDR3 is 15 residues. V lost 1 base and J lost 4; bases outside the gene matches: 7.

This clonotype was detected ten times or more. The chain recombines TRBV29-1 with TRBJ1-1, with 7 bases lining up with TRBD1. The CDR3 totals 14 residues. Unmatched junction bases numbered 10, after V lost 5 bases and J lost 4 bases. Germline CDR1 SQVTM, CDR2 ANQGSEA. The CDR3, as DNA: TGCAGCGTTAAGCAGGGGGTTTTAGGCACTGAAGCTTTCTTT. Translation gives CSVKQGVLGTEAFF.

The chain is built from TRBV20-1 and TRBJ1-5; D gene ambiguous. Trimming shortened V by 3 bases and J by 3 bases, and 9 bases separated the two germline ends. CDR1 and CDR2 from the germline V gene are DFQATT and SNEGSKA (reference sequence). CDR3 length: 13 residues. CDR3 region: CSARYGDNQPQHF. The CDR3 DNA sequence: TGCAGTGCTAGGTACGGGGACAATCAGCCCCAGCATTTT.

In this sample, this clonotype turned up a few times. The V call is TRBV20-1, the J call TRBJ2-7; D unresolved. Per the germline V gene, CDR1 is DFQATT and CDR2 is SNEGSKA (reference sequence). V shed 6 bases and J shed 5 bases, with 11 bases lying between them. The CDR3 runs 11 residues. CDR3 sequence reads: CSAGRFDEQYF. As DNA, the CDR3 is TGCAGTGCGGGCAGATTCGACGAGCAGTACTTC.

The gene calls are TRBV20-1 and TRBJ1-6, with D tentatively TRBD1 (5 bases). Germline-derived CDR1 and CDR2 are DFQATT and SNEGSKA (reference sequence). The CDR3 consists of 15 residues. V lost 4 bases, J lost 9 bases, and 19 bases lay in between. The CDR3 loop is CSATLGLLVSSPLHF. The CDR3 DNA reads as TGCAGTGCTACATTGGGACTCCTCGTGAGTTCACCCCTCCACTTT.

This chain joins TRBV20-1 and TRBJ2-1, with D unresolved. This CDR3 has 11 amino acids. The germline gives CDR1 DFQATT, CDR2 SNEGSKA (reference sequence). Trimming stripped 0 bases from V and 8 bases from J, with 5 bases between. CDR3 sequence reads: CSARDVDEQFF. CDR3 sequence (DNA): TGCAGTGCTAGAGATGTCGATGAGCAGTTCTTC.